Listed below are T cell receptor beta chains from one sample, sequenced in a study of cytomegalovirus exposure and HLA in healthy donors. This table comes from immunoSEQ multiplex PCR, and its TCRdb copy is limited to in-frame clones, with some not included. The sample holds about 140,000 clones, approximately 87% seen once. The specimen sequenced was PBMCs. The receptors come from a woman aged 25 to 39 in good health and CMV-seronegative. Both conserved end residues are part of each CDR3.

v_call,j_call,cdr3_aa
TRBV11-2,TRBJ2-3,CASSATLYTQYF
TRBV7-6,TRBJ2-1,CASSSPYSGTSGRGYNEQFF
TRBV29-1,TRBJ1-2,CSASRQPYGYTF
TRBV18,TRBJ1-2,CASSPPPGLTIYGYTF
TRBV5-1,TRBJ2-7,CASSLRPGGYPEQYF
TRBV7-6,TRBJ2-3,CASSLAARTSRYSTDTQYF
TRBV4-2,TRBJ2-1,CASSQDSPQGAHNEQFF
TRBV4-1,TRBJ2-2,CASSQLRLITASGELFF
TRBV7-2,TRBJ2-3,CASMARSGSSTDTQYF
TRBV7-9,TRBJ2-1,CSSSYGGNEQFF
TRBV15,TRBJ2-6,CATSRPRWSQITGANVLTF
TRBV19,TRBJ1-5,CASRNLPGQGDQPQHF
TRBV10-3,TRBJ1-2,CAISEMGQTNYGYTF
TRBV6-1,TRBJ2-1,CASSRAGDYNEQFF
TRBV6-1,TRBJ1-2,CASSADRGTYGYTF
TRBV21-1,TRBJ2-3,CASYQREGRETDTQYF
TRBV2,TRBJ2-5,CASTSGGETQYF
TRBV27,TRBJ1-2,CASSLSSDSANYGYTF
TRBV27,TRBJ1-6,CASSNMRGATSPLHF
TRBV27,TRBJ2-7,CASSLEPGQSYEQYF
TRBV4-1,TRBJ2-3,CASSPGRREDTQYF
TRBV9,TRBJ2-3,CASSVGGGAGNTQYF
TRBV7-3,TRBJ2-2,CASSLSKGPANTGELFF
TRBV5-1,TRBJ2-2,CASTWGGPHTGELFF
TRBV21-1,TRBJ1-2,CASSTGGEGYTF
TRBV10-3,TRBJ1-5,CASGTGANLNQPQHF
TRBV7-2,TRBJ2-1,CASSLTLEKFF
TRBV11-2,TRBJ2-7,CASSFGGLAYEQYF